This TCR beta chain originates from a study of OX40 agonist ivuxolimab in advanced cancers. Sequenced by immunoSEQ multiplex PCR; TCRdb stores in-frame clones only, minus some. The sample has approximately 44,000 clones; roughly nine tenths are singletons. This clonotype originated in an adult with an advanced solid tumor such as melanoma, head and neck, liver or kidney cancer. Here the sequenced sample was CD4+ or CD8+ T cells sorted from blood, taken in a trial of the OX40 agonist ivuxolimab.

The DNA of the CDR3 is TGTGCCAGCAGTTCAATCCCGCCGAATTACTACGAGCAGTACTTC. Its translation is CASSSIPPNYYEQYF. V is TRBV27 and J is TRBJ2-7; no definite D call. Trimming took off 4 bases at V and 3 bases at J, with 16 bases between the two ends. The length of the CDR3 is 15 residues. Per germline, CDR1 MNHEY and CDR2 SMNVEV (reference sequence).